The entry below gives a single T cell receptor (beta chain) sequence along with its context. These data are taken from a study of technical replicates of blood from a few donors. Data came from immunoSEQ multiplex PCR; TCRdb stores just in-frame clones and leaves some out. The data hold fewer than 85,000 clones, with over 90% observed a single time. The receptor comes from a human donor in good health. Sequenced input: T cells isolated from PBMCs.

CDR3 DNA: TGTGCCAGTAGTCCAAGGGGACTCTGGGAGACTCCGAACACTGAAGCTTTCTTT. This gives the protein CASSPRGLWETPNTEAFF. J is TRBJ1-1 and V is TRBV19, with a tentative D call TRBD1 (5 bases). The CDR3 runs to 18 residues. The V end lost 5 bases, the J end lost 1 base, and 23 bases lay between the germline ends. Germline CDR1 reads LNHDA; CDR2 reads SQIVND (reference sequence).